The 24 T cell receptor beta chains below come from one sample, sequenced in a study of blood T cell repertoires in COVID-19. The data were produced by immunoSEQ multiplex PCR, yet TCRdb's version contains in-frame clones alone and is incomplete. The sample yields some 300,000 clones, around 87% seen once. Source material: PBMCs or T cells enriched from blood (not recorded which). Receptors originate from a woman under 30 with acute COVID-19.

This CDR3 reads CASSSGQGSGYTF. CDR3 coding DNA: TGTGCCAGCAGCTCGGGACAGGGCTCCGGCTACACCTTC. The rearrangement joins TRBV28 to TRBJ1-2; TRBD1 matches at 9 bases. V shed 6 bases and J 8 bases; nucleotides not matched to a gene: 7. The CDR3 sequence is 13 residues long. Germline V gene data show CDR1 as MDHEN and CDR2 as SYDVKM.

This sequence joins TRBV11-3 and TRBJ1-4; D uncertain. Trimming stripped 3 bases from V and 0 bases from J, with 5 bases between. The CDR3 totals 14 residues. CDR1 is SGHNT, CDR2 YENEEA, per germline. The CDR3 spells CASSFTSTNEKLFF. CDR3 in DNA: TGTGCCAGCAGCTTCACTTCAACTAATGAAAAACTGTTTTTT.

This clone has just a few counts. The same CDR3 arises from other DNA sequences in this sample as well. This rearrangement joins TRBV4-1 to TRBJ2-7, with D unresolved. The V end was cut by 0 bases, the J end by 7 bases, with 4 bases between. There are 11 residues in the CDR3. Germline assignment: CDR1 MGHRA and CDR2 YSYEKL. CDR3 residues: CASSQDSEQYF. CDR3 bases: TGCGCCAGCAGCCAAGACTCGGAGCAGTACTTC.

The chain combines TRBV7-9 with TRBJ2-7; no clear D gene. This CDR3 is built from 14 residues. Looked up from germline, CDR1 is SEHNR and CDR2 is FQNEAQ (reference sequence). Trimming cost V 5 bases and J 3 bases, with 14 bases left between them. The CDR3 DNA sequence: TGTGCCAGCAGCCGGGTCGGCCGACTCTACGAGCAGTACTTC. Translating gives CASSRVGRLYEQYF.

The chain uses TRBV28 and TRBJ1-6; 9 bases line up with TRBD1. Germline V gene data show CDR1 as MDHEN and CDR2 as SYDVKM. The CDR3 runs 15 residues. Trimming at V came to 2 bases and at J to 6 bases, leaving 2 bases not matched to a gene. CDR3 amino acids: CASSLAGQGNSPLHF. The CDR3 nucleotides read TGTGCCAGCAGTTTAGCGGGACAGGGTAATTCACCCCTCCACTTT.

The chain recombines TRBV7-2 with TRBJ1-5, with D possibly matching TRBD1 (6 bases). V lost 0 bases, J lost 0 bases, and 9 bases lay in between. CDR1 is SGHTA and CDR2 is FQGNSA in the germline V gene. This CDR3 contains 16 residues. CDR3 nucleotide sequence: TGTGCCAGCAGCTTAGCCCCGACAGGTAGCAATCAGCCCCAGCATTTT. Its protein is CASSLAPTGSNQPQHF.

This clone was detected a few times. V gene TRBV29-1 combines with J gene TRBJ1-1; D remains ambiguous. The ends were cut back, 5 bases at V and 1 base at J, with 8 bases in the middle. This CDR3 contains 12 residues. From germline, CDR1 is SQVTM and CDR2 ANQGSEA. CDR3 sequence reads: CSVQHTNTEAFF. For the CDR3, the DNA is TGCAGCGTTCAACACACGAACACTGAAGCTTTCTTT. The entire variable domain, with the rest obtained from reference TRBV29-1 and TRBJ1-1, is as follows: SAVISQKPSRDICQRGTSLTIQCQVDSQVTMMFWYRQQPGQSLTLIATANQGSEATYESGFVIDKFPISRPNLTFSTLTVSNMSPEDSSIYLCSVQHTNTEAFFGQGTRLTVV.

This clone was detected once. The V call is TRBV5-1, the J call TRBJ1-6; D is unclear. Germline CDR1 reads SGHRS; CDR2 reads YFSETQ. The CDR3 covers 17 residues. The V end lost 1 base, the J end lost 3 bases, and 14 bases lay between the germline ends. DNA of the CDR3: TGCGCCAGCAGCTTGATTCGGGTTTCAAACTATAATTCACCCCTCCACTTT. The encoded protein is CASSLIRVSNYNSPLHF.

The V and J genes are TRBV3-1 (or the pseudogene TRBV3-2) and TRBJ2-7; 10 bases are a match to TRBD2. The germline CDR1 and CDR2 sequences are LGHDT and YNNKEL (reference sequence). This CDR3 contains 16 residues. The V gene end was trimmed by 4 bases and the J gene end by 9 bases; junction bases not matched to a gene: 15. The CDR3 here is CASSLRGTSGTLAQYF. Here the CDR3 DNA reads TGTGCCAGCAGCCTTAGGGGAACTAGCGGGACCCTAGCGCAGTACTTC.

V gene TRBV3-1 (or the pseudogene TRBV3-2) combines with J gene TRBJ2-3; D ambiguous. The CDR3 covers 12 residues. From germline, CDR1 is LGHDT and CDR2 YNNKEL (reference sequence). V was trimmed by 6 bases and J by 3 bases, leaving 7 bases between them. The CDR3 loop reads CASSEETDTQYF. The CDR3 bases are TGTGCCAGCAGTGAGGAGACAGATACGCAGTATTTT.

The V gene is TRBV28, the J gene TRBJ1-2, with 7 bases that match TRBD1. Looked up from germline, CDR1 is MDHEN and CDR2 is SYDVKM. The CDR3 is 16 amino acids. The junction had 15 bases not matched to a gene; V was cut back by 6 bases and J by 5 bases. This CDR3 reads CASRGVGTELKYGYTF. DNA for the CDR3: TGTGCCAGCAGAGGGGTCGGGACAGAACTAAAATATGGCTACACCTTC.

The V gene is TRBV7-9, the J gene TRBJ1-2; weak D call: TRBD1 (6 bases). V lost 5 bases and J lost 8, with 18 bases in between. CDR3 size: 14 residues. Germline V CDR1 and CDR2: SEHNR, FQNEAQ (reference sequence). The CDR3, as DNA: TGTGCCAGCAGCCCGATAGGGGCCACAGGGGGCTACACCTTC. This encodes CASSPIGATGGYTF.

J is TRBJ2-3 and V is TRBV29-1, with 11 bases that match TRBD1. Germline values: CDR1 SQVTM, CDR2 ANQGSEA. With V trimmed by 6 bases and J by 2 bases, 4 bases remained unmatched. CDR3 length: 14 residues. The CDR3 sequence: CSVGQGAVTDTQYF. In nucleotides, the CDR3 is TGCAGCGTAGGACAGGGGGCTGTCACAGATACGCAGTATTTT.

Here the CDR3 reads CASSRTGSSTDTQYF. As DNA, the CDR3 is TGTGCCAGTAGCCGGACAGGAAGCAGCACAGATACGCAGTATTTT. V and J are TRBV19 and TRBJ2-3, with 7 bases fitting TRBD1. Germline values: CDR1 LNHDA, CDR2 SQIVND (reference sequence). There are 15 residues in the CDR3. The junction had 6 bases not matched to a gene; V was cut back by 6 bases and J by 0 bases.

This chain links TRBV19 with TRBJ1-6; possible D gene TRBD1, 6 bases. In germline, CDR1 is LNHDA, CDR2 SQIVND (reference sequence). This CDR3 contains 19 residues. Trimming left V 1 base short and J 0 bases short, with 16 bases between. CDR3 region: CASSIATGIQSSYNSPLHF. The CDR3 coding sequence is TGTGCCAGTAGTATAGCTACAGGGATACAGAGCTCCTATAATTCACCCCTCCACTTT.

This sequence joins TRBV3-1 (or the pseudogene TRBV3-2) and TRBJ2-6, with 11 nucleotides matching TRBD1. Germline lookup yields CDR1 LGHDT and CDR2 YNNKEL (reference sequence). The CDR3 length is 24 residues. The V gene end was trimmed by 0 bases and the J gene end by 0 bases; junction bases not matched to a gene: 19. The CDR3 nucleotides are TGTGCCAGCAGCCAAGATGAAGGACAGGGGGCAGGTAGCGGTTCTAACTCTGGGGCCAACGTCCTGACTTTC. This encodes CASSQDEGQGAGSGSNSGANVLTF.

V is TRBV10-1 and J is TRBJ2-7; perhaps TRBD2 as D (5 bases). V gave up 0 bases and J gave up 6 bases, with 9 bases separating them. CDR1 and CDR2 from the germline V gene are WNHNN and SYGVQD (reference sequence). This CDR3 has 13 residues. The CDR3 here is CASSESYGGEQYF. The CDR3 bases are TGCGCCAGCAGTGAGTCGTATGGAGGCGAGCAGTACTTC.

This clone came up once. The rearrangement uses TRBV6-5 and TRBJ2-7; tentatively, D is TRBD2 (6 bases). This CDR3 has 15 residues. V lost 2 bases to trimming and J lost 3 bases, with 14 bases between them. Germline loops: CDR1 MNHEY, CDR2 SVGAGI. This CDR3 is CASSYMRGGRYEQYF. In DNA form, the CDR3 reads TGTGCCAGCAGTTACATGAGGGGAGGTCGCTACGAGCAGTACTTC.

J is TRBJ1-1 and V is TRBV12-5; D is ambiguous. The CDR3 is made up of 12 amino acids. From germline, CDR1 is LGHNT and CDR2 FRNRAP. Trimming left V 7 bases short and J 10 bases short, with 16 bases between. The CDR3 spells CASAPLEGTAFF. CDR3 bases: TGTGCTAGTGCCCCCCTGGAGGGAACAGCTTTCTTT.

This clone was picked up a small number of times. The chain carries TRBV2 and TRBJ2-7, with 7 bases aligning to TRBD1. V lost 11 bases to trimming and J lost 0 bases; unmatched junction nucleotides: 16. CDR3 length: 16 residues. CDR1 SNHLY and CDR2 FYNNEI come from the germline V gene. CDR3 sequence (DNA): TGTGCCCGCGGAACTGCGGAGACAGGGAGCTCCTACGAGCAGTACTTC. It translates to CARGTAETGSSYEQYF.

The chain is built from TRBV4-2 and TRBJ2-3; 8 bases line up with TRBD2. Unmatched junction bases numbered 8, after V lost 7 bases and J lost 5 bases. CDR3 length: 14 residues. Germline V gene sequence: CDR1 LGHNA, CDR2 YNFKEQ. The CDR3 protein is CASKREGRGDTQYF. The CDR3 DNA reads TGTGCCAGCAAACGGGAGGGCCGAGGAGATACGCAGTATTTT.

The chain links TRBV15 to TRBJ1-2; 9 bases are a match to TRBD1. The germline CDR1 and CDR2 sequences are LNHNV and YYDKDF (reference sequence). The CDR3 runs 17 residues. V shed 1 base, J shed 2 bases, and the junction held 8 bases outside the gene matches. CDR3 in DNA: TGTGCCACCAGCAGAGCCTACACGGGACAGGGCAACTATGGCTACACCTTC. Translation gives CATSRAYTGQGNYGYTF.

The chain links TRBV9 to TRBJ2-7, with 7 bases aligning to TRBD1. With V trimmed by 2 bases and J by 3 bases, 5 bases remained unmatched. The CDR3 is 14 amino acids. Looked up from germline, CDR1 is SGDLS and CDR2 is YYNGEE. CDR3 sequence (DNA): TGTGCCAGCAGCGTCACAGGGGCCAGCTACGAGCAGTACTTC. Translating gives CASSVTGASYEQYF.

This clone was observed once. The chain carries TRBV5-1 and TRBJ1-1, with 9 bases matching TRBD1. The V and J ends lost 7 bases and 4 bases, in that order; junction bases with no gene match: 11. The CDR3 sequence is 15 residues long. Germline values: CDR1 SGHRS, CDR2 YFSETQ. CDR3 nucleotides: TGCGCCAGCTCCATACAGGGGGCGTCGAGCACTGAAGCTTTCTTT. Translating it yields CASSIQGASSTEAFF.